The T cell receptor beta chain under discussion was sequenced for a study of blood T cells in healthy people across ages. On the study more broadly: The template switching approach captured approximately one barcoded beta molecule for every two T cells.

Primed by a sample-barcoded 5' primer and a J-beta primer mix, a second PCR proceeded for about 6 to 12 cycles. TCRdb called the 5' RACE reads again in MiXCR, with one record for every CDR3 protein. The sample shows hundreds of thousands of distinct CDR3 sequences, approximately 35% of them seen only once. Material for sequencing was blood. This receptor was obtained from a man aged 18 to 35 in good health.

This CDR3 is CSARVESSYNSPLHF. In DNA form, the CDR3 reads TGCAGTGCTAGAGTGGAGAGCTCCTATAATTCACCCCTCCACTTT. The chain carries TRBV20-1 and TRBJ1-6; D call uncertain. CDR1 and CDR2 from the germline V gene are DFQATT and SNEGSKA (reference sequence). The CDR3 contains 15 residues. V lost 1 base, J lost 0 bases, and 7 bases lay in between.